This paragraph reports one TCR beta chain. Sorted regulatory T cells were CD4-positive, CD25-high and CD127-low or negative. The sample comes from a study of B cell selection in AIRE deficiency. Germline V gene data show CDR1 as SGHAT and CDR2 as FQNNGV. The CDR3 has 13 amino acids. The V gene lost 1 base and the J gene lost 5 bases, with 8 bases spanning the gap. Data came from immunoSEQ multiplex PCR; TCRdb stores just in-frame clones and leaves some out. Here the sample spans over 20,000 clones, about 90% being singletons. The rearrangement links TRBV11-2 to TRBJ1-1, with unresolved D. The sequence came from a human donor in good health. The sequencing input was CD4+CD25+ Tregs sorted from PBMCs. DNA of the CDR3: TGTGCCAGCAGCTTAGCCGAGGAGACTGAAGCTTTCTTT. Protein product: CASSLAEETEAFF.